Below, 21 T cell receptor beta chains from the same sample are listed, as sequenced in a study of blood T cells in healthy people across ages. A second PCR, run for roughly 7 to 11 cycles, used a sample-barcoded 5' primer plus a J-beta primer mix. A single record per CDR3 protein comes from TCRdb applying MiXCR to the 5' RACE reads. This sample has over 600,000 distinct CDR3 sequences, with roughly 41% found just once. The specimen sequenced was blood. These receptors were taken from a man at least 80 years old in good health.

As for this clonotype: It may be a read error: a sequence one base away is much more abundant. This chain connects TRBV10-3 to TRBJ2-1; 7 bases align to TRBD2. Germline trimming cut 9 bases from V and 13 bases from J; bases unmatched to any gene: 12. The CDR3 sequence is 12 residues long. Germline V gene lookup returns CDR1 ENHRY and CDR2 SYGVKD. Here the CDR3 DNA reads TGTGCCATAAGGGCTAGCGGAGAGACCCAGTTCTTC. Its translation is CAIRASGETQFF.

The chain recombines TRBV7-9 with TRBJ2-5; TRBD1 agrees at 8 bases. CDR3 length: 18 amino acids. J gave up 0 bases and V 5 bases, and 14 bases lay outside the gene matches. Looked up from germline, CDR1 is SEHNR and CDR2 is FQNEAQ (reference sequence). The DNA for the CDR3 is TGTGCCAGCAGCGCCTCACTGACAGGGGTCGTTTACCAAGAGACCCAGTACTTC. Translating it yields CASSASLTGVVYQETQYF.

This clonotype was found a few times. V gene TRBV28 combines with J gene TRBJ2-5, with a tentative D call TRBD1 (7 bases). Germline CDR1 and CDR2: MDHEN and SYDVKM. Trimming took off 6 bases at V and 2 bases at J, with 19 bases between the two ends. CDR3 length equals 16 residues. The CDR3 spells CASSRGVTLGQETQYF. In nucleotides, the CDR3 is TGTGCCAGCAGCAGGGGGGTTACGCTGGGGCAAGAGACCCAGTACTTC. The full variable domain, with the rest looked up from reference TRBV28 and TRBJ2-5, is DVKVTQSSRYLVKRTGEKVFLECVQDMDHENMFWYRQDPGLGLRLIYFSYDVKMKEKGDIPEGYSVSREKKERFSLILESASTNQTSMYLCASSRGVTLGQETQYFGPGTRLLVL.

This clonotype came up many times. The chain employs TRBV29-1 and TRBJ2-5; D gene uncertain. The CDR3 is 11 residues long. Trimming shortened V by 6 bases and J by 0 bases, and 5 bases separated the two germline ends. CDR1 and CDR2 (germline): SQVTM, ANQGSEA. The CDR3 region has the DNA TGCAGCGTCCAGGACCAAGAGACCCAGTACTTC. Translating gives CSVQDQETQYF.

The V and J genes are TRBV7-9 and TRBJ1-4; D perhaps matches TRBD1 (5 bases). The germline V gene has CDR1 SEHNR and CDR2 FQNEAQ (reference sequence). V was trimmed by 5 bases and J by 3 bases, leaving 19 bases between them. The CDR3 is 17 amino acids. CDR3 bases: TGTGCCAGCAGCCCTACCCGGGGACCATGGGCTAATGAAAAACTGTTTTTT. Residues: CASSPTRGPWANEKLFF.

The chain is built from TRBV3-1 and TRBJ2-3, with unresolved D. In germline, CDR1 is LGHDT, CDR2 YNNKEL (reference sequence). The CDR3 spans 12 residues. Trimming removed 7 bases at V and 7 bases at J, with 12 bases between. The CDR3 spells CASIDKGNTQYF. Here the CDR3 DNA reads TGTGCCAGCATTGACAAGGGCAATACGCAGTATTTT.

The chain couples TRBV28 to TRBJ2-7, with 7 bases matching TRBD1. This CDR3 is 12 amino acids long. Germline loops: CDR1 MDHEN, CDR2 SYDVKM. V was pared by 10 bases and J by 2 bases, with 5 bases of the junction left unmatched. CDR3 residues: CATRTGAYEQYF. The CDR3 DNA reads TGTGCCACCCGGACAGGTGCCTACGAGCAGTACTTC.

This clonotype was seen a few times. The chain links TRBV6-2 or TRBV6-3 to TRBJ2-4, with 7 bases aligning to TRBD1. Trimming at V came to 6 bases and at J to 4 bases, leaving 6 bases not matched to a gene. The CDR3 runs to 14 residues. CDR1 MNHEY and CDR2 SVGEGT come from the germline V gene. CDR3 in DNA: TGTGCCAGCAGGGCAGGGGACAGTAAAAACATTCAGTACTTC. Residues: CASRAGDSKNIQYF.

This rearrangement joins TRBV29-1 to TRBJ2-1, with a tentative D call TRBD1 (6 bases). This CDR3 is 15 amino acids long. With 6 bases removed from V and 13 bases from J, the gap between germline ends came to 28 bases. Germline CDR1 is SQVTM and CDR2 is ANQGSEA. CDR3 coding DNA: TGCAGCGTCGAAAGGAGGCAGGGGTGGGGAGAGACCCAGTTCTTC. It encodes CSVERRQGWGETQFF.

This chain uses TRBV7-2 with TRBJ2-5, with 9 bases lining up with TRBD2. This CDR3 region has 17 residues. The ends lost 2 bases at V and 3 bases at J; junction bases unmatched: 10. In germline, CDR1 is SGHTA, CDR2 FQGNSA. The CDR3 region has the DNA TGTGCCAGCAGCTTAAGCATCAGCGGGAGGACTGAAGAGACCCAGTACTTC. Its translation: CASSLSISGRTEETQYF. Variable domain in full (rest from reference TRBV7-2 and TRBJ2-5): GAGVSQSPSNKVTEKGKDVELRCDPISGHTALYWYRQSLGQGLEFLIYFQGNSAPDKSGLPSDRFSAERTGGSVSTLTIQRTQQEDSAVYLCASSLSISGRTEETQYFGPGTRLLVL.

The CDR3 DNA reads TGCAGTGCTAGAGTGGCGGCAGGACGCACAGATACGCAGTATTTT. As protein: CSARVAAGRTDTQYF. The chain joins TRBV20-1 to TRBJ2-3; D remains unclear. V shed 1 base and J shed 1 base, with 12 bases lying between them. The CDR3 has 15 residues. Germline V gene data show CDR1 as DFQATT and CDR2 as SNEGSKA (reference sequence).

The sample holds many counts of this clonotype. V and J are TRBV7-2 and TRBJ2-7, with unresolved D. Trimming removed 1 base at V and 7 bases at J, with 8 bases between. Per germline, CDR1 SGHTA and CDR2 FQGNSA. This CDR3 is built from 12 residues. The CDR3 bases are TGTGCCAGCAGCTTAGTTGTCGGGGAGCAGTACTTC. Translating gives CASSLVVGEQYF.

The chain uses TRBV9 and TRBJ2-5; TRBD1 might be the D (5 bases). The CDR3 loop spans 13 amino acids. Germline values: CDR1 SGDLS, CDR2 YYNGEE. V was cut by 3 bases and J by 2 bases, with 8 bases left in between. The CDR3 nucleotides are TGTGCCAGCAGCGGTGACAGTCAAGAGACCCAGTACTTC. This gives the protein CASSGDSQETQYF.

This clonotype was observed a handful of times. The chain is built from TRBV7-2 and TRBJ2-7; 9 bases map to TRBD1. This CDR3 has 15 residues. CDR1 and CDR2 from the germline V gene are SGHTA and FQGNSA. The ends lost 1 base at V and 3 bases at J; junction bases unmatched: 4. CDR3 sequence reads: CASSLGGTGHYEQYF. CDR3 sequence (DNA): TGTGCCAGCAGCTTAGGGGGGACAGGGCACTACGAGCAGTACTTC.

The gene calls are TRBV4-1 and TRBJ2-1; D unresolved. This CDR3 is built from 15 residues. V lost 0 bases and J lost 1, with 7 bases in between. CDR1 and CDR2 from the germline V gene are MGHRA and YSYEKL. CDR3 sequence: CASSQEGWSYNEQFF. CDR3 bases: TGCGCCAGCAGCCAAGAAGGCTGGTCCTACAATGAGCAGTTCTTC.

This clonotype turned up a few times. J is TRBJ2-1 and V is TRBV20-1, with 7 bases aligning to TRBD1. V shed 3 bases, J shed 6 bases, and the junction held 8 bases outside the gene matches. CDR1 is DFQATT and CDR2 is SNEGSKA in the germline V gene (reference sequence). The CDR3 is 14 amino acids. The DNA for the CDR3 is TGCAGTGCTAGGGGACAGTTCGGCCCCAATGAGCAGTTCTTC. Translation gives CSARGQFGPNEQFF.

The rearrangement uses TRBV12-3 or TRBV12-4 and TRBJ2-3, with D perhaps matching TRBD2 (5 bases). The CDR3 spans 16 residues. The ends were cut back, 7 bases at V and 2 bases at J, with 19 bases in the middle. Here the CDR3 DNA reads TGTGCCAGCAACGACTTGGACTCGTCCTTCACAGATACGCAGTATTTT. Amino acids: CASNDLDSSFTDTQYF.

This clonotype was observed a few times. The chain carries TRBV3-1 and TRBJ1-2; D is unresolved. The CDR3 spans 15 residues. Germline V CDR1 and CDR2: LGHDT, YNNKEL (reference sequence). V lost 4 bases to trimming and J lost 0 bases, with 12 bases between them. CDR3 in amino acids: CASSLRPDPNYGYTF. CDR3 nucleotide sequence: TGTGCCAGCAGCCTCCGCCCCGACCCTAACTATGGCTACACCTTC. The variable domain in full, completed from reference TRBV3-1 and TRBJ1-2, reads DTAVSQTPKYLVTQMGNDKSIKCEQNLGHDTMYWYKQDSKKFLKIMFSYNNKELIINETVPNRFSPKSPDKAHLNLHINSLELGDSAVYFCASSLRPDPNYGYTFGSGTRLTVV.

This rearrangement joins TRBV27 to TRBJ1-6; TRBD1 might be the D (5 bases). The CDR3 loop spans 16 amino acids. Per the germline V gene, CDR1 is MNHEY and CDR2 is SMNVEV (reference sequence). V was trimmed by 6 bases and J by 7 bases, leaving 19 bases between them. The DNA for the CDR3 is TGTGCCAGCAGCGGGGCCGGGAGGTTTTTGAATTCACCCCTCCACTTT. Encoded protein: CASSGAGRFLNSPLHF.

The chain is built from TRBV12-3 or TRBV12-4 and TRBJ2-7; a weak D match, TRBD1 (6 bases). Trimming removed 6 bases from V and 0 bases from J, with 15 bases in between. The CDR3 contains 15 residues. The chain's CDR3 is CASSSPDSSSYEQYF. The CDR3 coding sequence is TGTGCCAGCAGCAGCCCGGACAGCAGCTCCTACGAGCAGTACTTC.

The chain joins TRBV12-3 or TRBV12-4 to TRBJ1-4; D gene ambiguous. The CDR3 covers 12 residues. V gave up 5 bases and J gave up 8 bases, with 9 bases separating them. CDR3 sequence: CASSHSPEKLFF. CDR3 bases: TGTGCCAGCAGTCACAGTCCCGAAAAACTGTTTTTT.